These 12 T cell receptor beta chains came from one sample sequenced in a study of CD8+CD57+ T cells in acquired aplastic anemia. The use of genomic DNA as template underpinned the TCR beta VDJ and CDR3 profiling. MiXCR, run by TCRdb on the reads, gives a single entry per CDR3 protein. The table has some 200,000 distinct CDR3 sequences, nearly 50% seen once. Before being chosen for sequencing, patients had shown CD8+CD57+ cell expansion by flow cytometry. The source material was sorted CD4+, CD8+, or CD8+CD57+ T cells (not recorded which) from PBMCs. These receptors were obtained from a human donor with aplastic anemia.

This sequence joins TRBV24-1 and TRBJ2-7; D unclear. The CDR3 is made up of 12 amino acids. Trimming cost V 1 base and J 4 bases, with 4 bases left between them. The V gene's germline CDR1 is KGHDR and CDR2 SFDVKD. DNA of the CDR3: TGTGCCACCAGTGATTTCGGGTACGAGCAGTACTTC. Translated, it gives CATSDFGYEQYF.

The chain carries TRBV4-1 and TRBJ1-6; D may be TRBD1 (6 bases). This CDR3 spans 16 amino acids. Trimming stripped 3 bases from V and 8 bases from J, with 17 bases between. From germline, CDR1 is MGHRA and CDR2 YSYEKL. The CDR3 region is CASSHEDSAYYSPLHF. DNA for the CDR3: TGCGCCAGCAGCCACGAGGACAGCGCGTATTATTCACCCCTCCACTTT.

The table lists this clonotype with many counts. V gene TRBV19 combines with J gene TRBJ2-1, with 8 nucleotides matching TRBD1. The ends lost 7 bases at V and 1 base at J; junction bases unmatched: 6. This CDR3 contains 15 residues. CDR1 is LNHDA and CDR2 is SQIVND in the germline V gene (reference sequence). The CDR3 sequence: CASTPGQGSYNEQFF. The CDR3 nucleotides read TGTGCCAGTACCCCAGGACAGGGTTCCTACAATGAGCAGTTCTTC.

The chain carries TRBV2 and TRBJ1-1; D gene uncertain. This CDR3 has 14 residues. V gave up 6 bases and J gave up 0 bases, with 11 bases separating them. Germline-derived CDR1 and CDR2 are SNHLY and FYNNEI. The CDR3 reads CASRDGVVNTEAFF. Written as DNA, the CDR3 is TGTGCCAGCAGAGATGGCGTGGTGAACACTGAAGCTTTCTTT.

The chain combines TRBV19 with TRBJ1-2; unclear D gene. The V gene's germline CDR1 is LNHDA and CDR2 SQIVND (reference sequence). CDR3 size: 12 residues. The V end was cut by 10 bases, the J end by 12 bases, with 21 bases between. CDR3: CATWGGSSGNTF. Written as DNA, the CDR3 is TGTGCCACCTGGGGAGGGAGTTCTGGAAACACCTTC.

This clonotype was observed many times. J is TRBJ2-1 and V is TRBV7-8; 7 positions agree with TRBD1. There are 15 residues in the CDR3. Losses at the gene ends were 0 bases for V and 4 bases for J; bases not matched to a gene: 3. Germline CDR1 is SGHVS and CDR2 is FQNEAQ. DNA of the CDR3: TGTGCCAGCAGCTTAGCGCTCAGGGGGTACAATGAGCAGTTCTTC. This sequence encodes CASSLALRGYNEQFF.

The chain links TRBV7-8 to TRBJ1-2, with a weak D call TRBD1 (6 bases). The CDR3 has 13 residues. CDR1 SGHVS and CDR2 FQNEAQ come from the germline V gene. Trimming cost V 6 bases and J 4 bases, with 12 bases left between them. DNA of the CDR3: TGTGCCAGCAGTTTCGGGGGCCGCTATGGCTACACCTTC. Its protein product is CASSFGGRYGYTF.

The V gene is TRBV7-6, the J gene TRBJ1-1, with a tentative D call TRBD1 (5 bases). The germline CDR1 and CDR2 sequences are SGHVS and FNYEAQ. Trimming cost V 4 bases and J 6 bases, with 15 bases left between them. The CDR3 consists of 14 residues. Here the CDR3 DNA reads TGTGCCAGCAGCTCGCCACGGCAGGGCCCTGAAGCTTTCTTT. This encodes CASSSPRQGPEAFF.

The V and J genes are TRBV7-2 and TRBJ1-5; D is uncertain. Trimming removed 6 bases at V and 6 bases at J, with 12 bases between. This CDR3 is built from 13 residues. CDR1 SGHTA and CDR2 FQGNSA come from the germline V gene. CDR3: CASRSSGGQPQHF. The DNA for the CDR3 is TGTGCCAGCAGATCCTCAGGAGGTCAGCCCCAGCATTTT. The full variable domain, its missing parts supplied by reference TRBV7-2 and TRBJ1-5, is GAGVSQSPSNKVTEKGKDVELRCDPISGHTALYWYRQSLGQGLEFLIYFQGNSAPDKSGLPSDRFSAERTGGSVSTLTIQRTQQEDSAVYLCASRSSGGQPQHFGDGTRLSIL.

Remarks on this clonotype: An end of the junction does not agree with germline; a read error may underlie this. The CDR3 spells CASSQEGYSCEQYF. The CDR3, as DNA: TGTGCCAGCAGCCAAGAAGGGTACTCCTGCGAGCAGTACTTC. This rearrangement joins TRBV3-1 to TRBJ2-7; D uncertain. The germline gives CDR1 LGHDT, CDR2 YNNKEL (reference sequence). The CDR3 consists of 14 residues.

This clonotype was counted at least ten times. V is TRBV6-4 and J is TRBJ1-1; the D gene is possibly TRBD1 (5 bases). The CDR3 loop spans 13 amino acids. V was cut by 5 bases and J by 6 bases, with 13 bases left in between. CDR1 and CDR2 from the germline V gene are MRHNA and SNTAGT. The chain's CDR3 is CASSSTPGSEAFF. CDR3 sequence (DNA): TGTGCCAGCAGTTCAACTCCAGGGTCTGAAGCTTTCTTT.

This clonotype was counted once. CDR3 residues: CASSGGQSSNQPQHF. CDR3 sequence (DNA): TGTGCCAGCAGCGGGGGACAGAGTAGCAATCAGCCCCAGCATTTT. This chain links TRBV5-5 with TRBJ1-5, with 7 bases lining up with TRBD1. V dropped 4 bases and J dropped 0; count of bases not matched to a gene: 4. Looked up from germline, CDR1 is SGHKS and CDR2 is YYEKEE (reference sequence). The CDR3 totals 15 residues.